A selection of T cell receptor beta chains follows, all from one sample in a study of cytomegalovirus exposure and HLA in healthy donors. The assay was immunoSEQ multiplex PCR, and TCRdb's table has in-frame clones only and misses some. The sample shows a few hundred thousand clones, around 80% of them seen only once. The sequenced material came from PBMCs. The receptor source for this set is a woman aged 60 to 75 in good health and CMV-seropositive. Each CDR3 is given with its conserved first and last residue. D genes are given only for firm matches. Clone size appears in some rows only: once, few, many, or a class for an expanded clone.

TRBD2,TRBV7-6,TRBJ2-1,few,CASSLVAGRSNEQFF,TGTGCCAGCAGCTTAGTAGCGGGCAGGTCGAATGAGCAGTTCTTC
TRBD1,TRBV9,TRBJ2-7,.,CASSGLGTAYEQYF,TGTGCCAGCAGCGGCCTAGGGACAGCCTACGAGCAGTACTTC
.,TRBV28,TRBJ1-2,once,CASSLVAGLGYGYTF,TGTGCCAGCAGTTTAGTGGCGGGCCTCGGCTATGGCTACACCTTC
TRBD1,TRBV10-1,TRBJ2-5,.,CATDRGLETQYF,TGCGCCACGGACAGGGGTTTAGAGACCCAGTACTTC
TRBD2,TRBV10-2,TRBJ2-7,.,CASSDTGTSVDEQYF,TGCGCCAGCAGTGACACCGGGACTAGTGTCGACGAGCAGTACTTC
.,TRBV7-2,TRBJ2-7,few,CASSLGGAGSPYEQYF,TGTGCCAGCAGCTTAGGCGGGGCCGGGTCCCCCTACGAGCAGTACTTC
TRBD1,TRBV19,TRBJ2-7,.,CASSITPGQGLAEPNYEQYF,TGTGCCAGTAGTATTACGCCGGGACAGGGCCTCGCCGAACCCAACTACGAGCAGTACTTC
.,TRBV4-2,TRBJ1-2,.,CASSHGDTYGYTF,TGTGCCAGCAGCCACGGGGACACATATGGCTACACCTTC
TRBD2,TRBV5-1,TRBJ2-3,.,CASTHGSGGGVDTQYF,TGCGCCAGCACCCACGGAAGCGGGGGAGGAGTAGATACGCAGTATTTT
TRBD1,TRBV5-6,TRBJ1-1,.,CASSIYRGPNMNTEAFF,TGTGCCAGCAGTATATACAGGGGCCCTAACATGAACACTGAAGCTTTCTTT
TRBD2,TRBV11-2,TRBJ2-1,few,CASSFSGGQGEQFF,TGTGCCAGCAGCTTTAGCGGGGGACAAGGTGAGCAGTTCTTC
.,TRBV7-3,TRBJ2-1,.,CASSPSSTGQLSNEQFF,TGTGCCAGCAGCCCATCCTCGACGGGACAACTTAGCAATGAGCAGTTCTTC
.,TRBV5-1,TRBJ1-4,few,CASSLYQGEEKLFF,TGCGCCAGCAGCCTATACCAGGGTGAAGAAAAACTGTTTTTT
TRBD2,TRBV15,TRBJ2-1,.,CATSREGGGTYNEQFF,TGTGCCACCAGCAGAGAGGGCGGGGGTACCTACAATGAGCAGTTCTTC
.,TRBV19,TRBJ1-1,few,CASSIQEGTEAFF,TGTGCCAGTAGTATCCAGGAGGGAACTGAAGCTTTCTTT
.,TRBV27,TRBJ2-2,.,CASSLMAVTGELFF,TGTGCCAGCAGTCTGATGGCGGTGACCGGGGAGCTGTTTTTT
TRBD2,TRBV9,TRBJ2-3,.,CASSVLGGGGRTDTQYF,TGTGCCAGCAGCGTATTGGGCGGCGGGGGACGGACAGATACGCAGTATTTT
.,TRBV6-1,TRBJ1-2,.,CASSAVNYGYTF,TGTGCCAGCAGTGCGGTAAACTATGGCTACACCTTC
TRBD1,TRBV2,TRBJ1-5,.,CASSPGGREQPQHF,TGTGCCAGCAGTCCAGGGGGACGGGAGCAGCCCCAGCATTTT
.,TRBV29-1,TRBJ2-3,few,CSVGGGVTDTQYF,TGCAGCGTTGGAGGGGGAGTGACAGATACGCAGTATTTT
.,TRBV19,TRBJ1-2,few,CASSIDPSWTANYGYTF,TGTGCCAGTAGTATAGACCCCTCCTGGACAGCGAACTATGGCTACACCTTC
TRBD2,TRBV29-1,TRBJ2-5,.,CSVNSGRETQYF,TGCAGCGTTAATAGCGGGAGAGAGACCCAGTACTTC
TRBD2,TRBV5-1,TRBJ2-1,.,CASSLVLAGKNNEQFF,TGCGCCAGCAGCTTGGTCCTAGCGGGAAAGAACAATGAGCAGTTCTTC
.,TRBV7-8,TRBJ1-1,once,CASSFYGGNTEAFF,TGTGCCAGCAGCTTCTATGGAGGCAACACTGAAGCTTTCTTT
TRBD1,TRBV30,TRBJ2-2,.,CAWSPIGQGVLRTGELFF,TGTGCCTGGAGCCCAATAGGACAGGGTGTATTGAGAACCGGGGAGCTGTTTTTT
.,TRBV4-2,TRBJ2-5,.,CASSQDRLTGQKKRETQYF,TGTGCCAGCAGCCAAGATCGGTTGACTGGACAAAAGAAAAGGGAGACCCAGTACTTC
.,TRBV14,TRBJ1-4,.,CASSQVLFGGPNEKLFF,TGTGCCAGCAGCCAAGTATTATTCGGGGGACCGAATGAAAAACTGTTTTTT
.,TRBV5-1,TRBJ2-3,.,CASSLEGGEADTQYF,TGCGCCAGCAGCTTGGAAGGGGGGGAGGCAGATACGCAGTATTTT
.,TRBV7-9,TRBJ2-4,few,CASSPHGIAKNIQYF,TGTGCCAGCAGCCCGCACGGTATAGCCAAAAACATTCAGTACTTC
TRBD1,TRBV2,TRBJ2-3,.,CASSEMSGQGTASTDTQYF,TGTGCCAGCAGTGAAATGTCAGGACAGGGGACTGCCAGCACAGATACGCAGTATTTT
TRBD2,TRBV13,TRBJ2-7,.,CASSFKGLAGHYEQYF,TGTGCCAGCAGCTTCAAAGGACTAGCGGGTCACTACGAGCAGTACTTC
TRBD2,TRBV7-9,TRBJ2-3,.,CASSLDLAGADTQYF,TGTGCCAGCAGCTTAGATCTAGCGGGAGCAGATACGCAGTATTTT
.,TRBV5-1,TRBJ1-1,.,CASSLQGQNTEAFF,TGCGCCAGCAGCTTGCAGGGCCAGAACACTGAAGCTTTCTTT
.,TRBV7-2,TRBJ1-1,.,CASSRSGTEAFF,TGTGCCAGCAGCCGCAGTGGCACTGAAGCTTTCTTT
.,TRBV27,TRBJ2-1,.,CASSFQGGSYNEQFF,TGTGCCAGCAGTTTCCAGGGGGGCTCCTACAATGAGCAGTTCTTC
.,TRBV27,TRBJ2-1,.,CASSSLAGTYNEQFF,TGTGCCAGCAGTTCCCTGGCGGGGACCTACAATGAGCAGTTCTTC
.,TRBV13,TRBJ1-2,.,CASSTSAGARNYGYTF,TGTGCCAGCAGCACCTCCGCAGGGGCGCGGAACTATGGCTACACCTTC
TRBD1,TRBV5-5,TRBJ1-1,few,CASSGRQGARTEAFF,TGTGCCAGCAGCGGACGCCAGGGGGCAAGGACTGAAGCTTTCTTT
.,TRBV5-1,TRBJ1-1,.,CASSEQGNTEAFF,TGCGCCAGCAGCGAACAGGGGAACACTGAAGCTTTCTTT
.,TRBV7-6,TRBJ1-4,.,CASSLGAGRSEKLFF,TGTGCCAGCAGCTTAGGGGCAGGGCGGTCTGAAAAACTGTTTTTT
TRBD2,TRBV4-2,TRBJ2-3,few,CASSQDNSGGGTDTQYF,TGTGCCAGCAGCCAAGATAATAGCGGGGGTGGAACAGATACGCAGTATTTT
TRBD1,TRBV19,TRBJ2-6,.,CASRGQAFSGANVLTF,TGTGCCAGTAGAGGACAGGCTTTCTCTGGGGCCAACGTCCTGACTTTC
.,TRBV5-4,TRBJ1-4,.,CASSLDMADEKLFF,TGTGCCAGCAGCTTGGATATGGCCGATGAAAAACTGTTTTTT
TRBD2,TRBV27,TRBJ2-1,.,CASRPWEGQAYEQFF,TGTGCCAGTCGTCCCTGGGAGGGCCAGGCTTATGAGCAGTTCTTC
.,TRBV7-9,TRBJ1-4,.,CAIHRGGNEKLFF,TGTGCCATTCACCGTGGGGGGAATGAAAAACTGTTTTTT
.,TRBV7-2,TRBJ2-7,.,CASSWNSYEQYF,TGTGCCAGCAGCTGGAACAGCTACGAGCAGTACTTC
.,TRBV30,TRBJ1-3,few,CAWSPQATSGNTIYF,TGTGCCTGGAGTCCCCAGGCCACCTCTGGAAACACCATATATTTT
TRBD2,TRBV9,TRBJ2-3,few,CASSPMASGADTQYF,TGTGCCAGCAGCCCAATGGCTAGCGGAGCAGATACGCAGTATTTT
.,TRBV18,TRBJ2-2,many,CASSPAVVNTGELFF,TGTGCCAGCTCACCGGCGGTGGTGAACACCGGGGAGCTGTTTTTT
TRBD1,TRBV9,TRBJ2-7,.,CASSVEGQNSEQYF,TGTGCCAGCAGCGTAGAGGGACAGAACTCAGAGCAGTACTTC
.,TRBV6-5,TRBJ2-1,.,CASSYYRGNEQFF,TGTGCCAGCAGTTACTACCGGGGAAATGAGCAGTTCTTC
TRBD2,TRBV27,TRBJ2-7,.,CASSLIFGGAYEQYF,TGTGCCAGCAGTTTGATCTTCGGGGGGGCATACGAGCAGTACTTC
.,TRBV7-7,TRBJ1-1,few,CASSLDLNTEAFF,TGTGCCAGCAGCCTGGACTTAAACACTGAAGCTTTCTTT
TRBD1,TRBV5-1,TRBJ2-3,.,CASSPGGTGVLMAQYF,TGCGCCAGCAGCCCGGGAGGGACAGGGGTCCTAATGGCGCAGTATTTT
.,TRBV12-5,TRBJ2-3,.,CASGLGGTDTQYF,TGTGCTAGTGGTTTAGGAGGCACAGATACGCAGTATTTT
TRBD2,TRBV27,TRBJ2-7,.,CASSLSSSGLYEQYF,TGTGCCAGCAGTTTATCGAGTAGCGGGCTTTACGAGCAGTACTTC
TRBD1,TRBV9,TRBJ1-1,.,CASSVEGTDEAFF,TGTGCCAGCAGCGTTGAAGGGACAGATGAAGCTTTCTTT
.,TRBV12-2,TRBJ2-7,.,CASRLAMDTYEQYF,TGTGCAAGTCGCTTAGCCATGGACACCTACGAGCAGTACTTC
TRBD1,TRBV2,TRBJ2-1,.,CASSPDRGLNEQFF,TGTGCCAGCAGCCCCGACAGGGGCCTCAATGAGCAGTTCTTC
.,TRBV10-1,TRBJ2-5,.,CASSEPGASQETQYF,TGCGCCAGCAGTGAACCAGGGGCGAGTCAAGAGACCCAGTACTTC